This T cell receptor beta chain was documented in a study of response to subunit inactivated influenza vaccine. Study-wide results and caveats: The authors suggested that every seasonal influenza vaccination recruits few new T cells.

This clonotype came up a few times. Its target is unknown. TCRdb re-derived calls from the RT-PCR reads in MiXCR, one entry per CDR3 protein. The sample has 500,000 to 600,000 distinct CDR3 sequences, approximately 7.1% seen once; the top ten hold 13%. V lost 3 bases and J 2 bases, leaving 8 bases between the germline ends. CDR3 length: 15 residues. Sequenced here: PBMCs from blood, sampled roughly 24 months after vaccination. The sequence came from a man aged 50 to 69 who received an inactivated influenza vaccine. The gene calls are TRBV12-3 or TRBV12-4 and TRBJ2-6; perhaps TRBD1 as D (5 bases). Written as DNA, the CDR3 is TGTGCCAGCAGTTTCTTAGGGGCTGGGGCCAACGTCCTGACTTTC. Translating it yields CASSFLGAGANVLTF.